This T cell receptor beta chain was sequenced for a study of glioma-infiltrating T cells. Study results and caveats: Gliomas, especially low-grade, showed above-expected tissue-blood divergence; non-neoplastic patients showed below. Tissue and blood shared very few CDR3 sequences.

The J segment lost 6 bases and the V segment lost 3 bases, leaving 1 base of the junction unmatched. The CDR3 runs 13 residues. CDR1 is DFQATT and CDR2 is SNEGSKA in the germline V gene (reference sequence). This clonotype occurred many times. Its antigen is currently unknown. The iRepertoire nested amplicon-rescue multiplex PCR amplified TCR alpha and beta CDR3s from RNA. TCRdb independently ran MiXCR on the multiplex PCR reads; one entry per CDR3 protein. The table records approximately 190,000 distinct CDR3 sequences, 32% of them present only once. Material: glioma tissue, nonneoplastic brain tissue, or PBMCs (not recorded which). This TCR was sampled from a human donor with low-grade glioma or glioblastoma, undergoing nonglioma brain surgery, or in good health (not recorded which). This chain links TRBV20-1 with TRBJ2-7; 14 bases fit TRBD2. The CDR3 reads CSARGLAGVEQYF. CDR3 in DNA: TGCAGTGCTAGGGGACTAGCGGGAGTCGAGCAGTACTTC.